This paragraph covers one TCR beta chain sequence. The PCR ran on 60 Vbeta and 13 Jbeta primers. Sequencing used immunoSEQ multiplex PCR; TCRdb keeps in-frame clones, though not all of them. The table lists about 200,000 clones. This CDR3 has 14 amino acids. V gave up 3 bases and J gave up 3 bases, with 10 bases separating them. CDR1 and CDR2 (germline): MDHEN, SYDVKM. These data come from a study of cytomegalovirus exposure and HLA in healthy donors. The chain links TRBV28 to TRBJ2-3; perhaps TRBD2 as D (5 bases). This TCR derives from a boy between 10 and 17 years old in good health and CMV-seronegative. The sequencing input was PBMCs. The CDR3 reads CASSFHQRTDTQYF. The CDR3 coding sequence is TGTGCCAGCAGTTTTCACCAGCGGACAGATACGCAGTATTTT.